Listed below are T cell receptor beta chains from one sample, sequenced in a study of blood T cell repertoires in COVID-19. TCRdb's copy holds only in-frame clones and misses some; the assay was immunoSEQ multiplex PCR. Of 280,000 or so clones in the sample, approximately 85% were seen once. The sample taken for sequencing was peripheral blood. These receptors were obtained from a human donor in a cohort sampled during active COVID-19. Each CDR3 is given with its conserved first and last residue. The D gene is left open where the match is weak. The listing skips clone size in some rows; elsewhere it reads once, few, many or a size class.

>TRBJ2-5|many|NA|TRBV5-5
CASSLETLTRETQYF
TGTGCCAGCAGCTTGGAGACCCTCACGAGGGAGACCCAGTACTTC
>TRBJ1-1|NA|NA|TRBV19
CASSTRTGIEAFF
TGTGCCAGTAGTACCCGGACGGGAATTGAAGCTTTCTTT
>TRBJ2-7|few|TRBD1|TRBV5-5
CASSTRHRGSEQYF
TGTGCCAGCAGCACCCGCCACAGGGGGAGCGAGCAGTACTTC
>TRBJ1-4|NA|NA|TRBV6-5
CASSYTTGTNEKLFF
TGTGCCAGCAGTTACACGACAGGAACTAATGAAAAACTGTTTTTT
>TRBJ2-5|NA|NA|TRBV18
CASSPGLRETQYF
TGTGCCAGCTCACCGGGCCTACGGGAGACCCAGTACTTC
>TRBJ1-2|NA|NA|TRBV30
CAWSVSLRGVRGYTF
TGTGCCTGGAGTGTTTCCCTTCGCGGGGTCCGTGGCTACACCTTC
>TRBJ2-2|NA|NA|TRBV2
CASKPDLAPGELFF
TGTGCCAGCAAGCCTGATCTTGCTCCCGGGGAGCTGTTTTTT
>TRBJ2-1|NA|TRBD2|TRBV30
CAWSRGGRENEQFF
TGTGCCTGGAGTCGGGGGGGCAGGGAGAATGAGCAGTTCTTC
>TRBJ1-2|once|NA|TRBV12-3/TRBV12-4
CASSLGTAWGYTF
TGTGCCAGCAGTTTAGGGACAGCTTGGGGCTACACCTTC
>TRBJ1-4|once|TRBD1|TRBV7-8
CASSLRAGGDEKLFF
TGTGCCAGCAGCTTAAGAGCAGGGGGCGATGAAAAACTGTTTTTT
>TRBJ2-1|NA|TRBD1|TRBV28
CASSLEGGAYNEQFF
TGTGCCAGCAGTTTAGAAGGGGGCGCCTACAATGAGCAGTTCTTC
>TRBJ1-2|NA|TRBD1|TRBV28
CASSSGGNSGYTF
TGTGCCAGCAGTTCAGGGGGTAATAGTGGCTACACCTTC
>TRBJ2-4|NA|TRBD1|TRBV29-1
CSVRGRQGRHIQYF
TGCAGCGTTCGGGGGCGACAGGGGCGACACATTCAGTACTTC
>TRBJ2-1|once|TRBD2|TRBV19
CASRKREGGPEQFF
TGTGCCAGTAGGAAGAGGGAGGGAGGCCCTGAGCAGTTCTTC
>TRBJ2-1|NA|TRBD2|TRBV24-1
CATSAVAGNYNEQFF
TGTGCCACCAGTGCGGTAGCGGGGAACTACAATGAGCAGTTCTTC
>TRBJ2-7|NA|NA|TRBV14
CASSKTGHSSSYEQYF
TGTGCCAGCAGCAAAACAGGGCACTCAAGCTCCTACGAGCAGTACTTC
>TRBJ2-1|NA|TRBD2|TRBV27
CASSPWGSGRSNEQFF
TGTGCCAGCAGTCCCTGGGGTAGCGGGAGATCGAATGAGCAGTTCTTC
>TRBJ2-7|NA|NA|TRBV18
CASSPPSLIGYEQYF
TGTGCCAGCTCACCACCTTCGCTGATCGGCTACGAGCAGTACTTC
>TRBJ1-1|NA|NA|TRBV30
CAWSEPEPEAFF
TGTGCCTGGAGTGAACCGGAGCCTGAAGCTTTCTTT
>TRBJ2-1|NA|TRBD2|TRBV11-2
CASSSGTSGLGEQFF
TGTGCCAGCAGCTCCGGGACTAGCGGGCTAGGTGAGCAGTTCTTC
>TRBJ1-1|NA|NA|TRBV7-2
CASRGGGLAEAFF
TGTGCCAGCCGGGGGGGTGGATTGGCTGAAGCTTTCTTT
>TRBJ2-7|NA|NA|TRBV5-4
CASRGDRKGPYEQYF
TGTGCCAGCAGGGGTGACAGGAAAGGACCCTACGAGCAGTACTTC
>TRBJ2-7|NA|NA|TRBV28
CASISGPKPYEQYF
TGTGCCAGCATCAGCGGTCCGAAGCCCTACGAGCAGTACTTC
>TRBJ2-7|once|TRBD2|TRBV7-8
CASSLLNTVVTSGSKEQYF
TGTGCCAGCAGCTTACTCAACACCGTAGTGACTAGCGGGAGTAAAGAGCAGTACTTC
>TRBJ2-5|NA|NA|TRBV5-1
CASSATNTQGRETQYF
TGCGCCAGCAGCGCAACCAATACGCAGGGTAGAGAGACCCAGTACTTC
>TRBJ1-4|NA|NA|TRBV5-1
CASSFGPGEKLFF
TGCGCCAGCAGCTTTGGGCCTGGAGAAAAACTGTTTTTT
>TRBJ2-1|NA|NA|TRBV29-1
CSVLGAYNPSVEQFF
TGCAGCGTTTTGGGAGCGTATAATCCATCTGTTGAGCAGTTCTTC
>TRBJ1-1|NA|NA|TRBV28
CASRGTGKTEAFF
TGTGCCAGCAGGGGCACAGGGAAGACTGAAGCTTTCTTT
>TRBJ1-3|NA|NA|TRBV5-6
CASWEGPGSGNTIYF
TGTGCCAGCTGGGAGGGGCCCGGGTCTGGAAACACCATATATTTT
>TRBJ2-7|NA|NA|TRBV7-6
CASSSYSYEQYF
TGTGCCAGCAGCTCTTACTCCTACGAGCAGTACTTC
>TRBJ2-1|NA|TRBD2|TRBV6-2/TRBV6-3
CASSLGRAAYNEQFF
TGTGCCAGCAGTCTCGGGAGGGCAGCCTACAATGAGCAGTTCTTC
>TRBJ2-5|once|TRBD1|TRBV29-1
CSVRRDRQETQYF
TGCAGCGTTCGACGGGACAGACAAGAGACCCAGTACTTC
>TRBJ1-1|NA|NA|TRBV10-3
CAIRRVGRNTEAFF
TGTGCCATCAGGAGGGTCGGCCGGAACACTGAAGCTTTCTTT
>TRBJ2-5|NA|TRBD2|TRBV18
CASSRKRDAQETQYF
TGTGCCAGCTCACGGAAGCGGGATGCCCAAGAGACCCAGTACTTC
>TRBJ2-1|few|NA|TRBV27
CASSYREEQFF
TGTGCCAGCAGTTACCGGGAGGAGCAGTTCTTC
>TRBJ2-2|NA|TRBD1|TRBV29-1
CSVGTGYDGELFF
TGCAGCGTTGGGACAGGTTATGACGGGGAGCTGTTTTTT
>TRBJ1-2|once|TRBD1|TRBV6-2/TRBV6-3
CASSSTGNGYTF
TGTGCCAGCAGTTCGACAGGGAATGGCTACACCTTC
>TRBJ1-3|NA|NA|TRBV5-1
CASSLGTGSGLDTIYF
TGCGCCAGCAGCTTGGGAACGGGGTCGGGTCTCGACACCATATATTTT
>TRBJ2-3|NA|NA|TRBV6-4
CASSRGGGGTDTQYF
TGTGCCAGCAGTCGCGGCGGAGGGGGCACAGATACGCAGTATTTT
>TRBJ2-2|NA|TRBD1|TRBV7-6
CASSFFQGAVTGELFF
TGTGCCAGCAGCTTTTTTCAGGGGGCGGTCACCGGGGAGCTGTTTTTT
>TRBJ2-1|NA|NA|TRBV5-1
CASSLTGLVNEQFF
TGCGCCAGCAGCTTGACGGGTTTGGTGAATGAGCAGTTCTTC
>TRBJ2-1|NA|TRBD2|TRBV3-1/TRBV3-2
CASIRSGSLYNEQFF
TGTGCCAGCATCAGAAGCGGGAGCCTCTACAATGAGCAGTTCTTC
>TRBJ1-2|NA|NA|TRBV7-2
CASSPRLIYGYTF
TGTGCCAGCAGCCCTCGACTGATCTATGGCTACACCTTC
>TRBJ2-2|NA|TRBD2|TRBV2
CASSSSGITGELFF
TGTGCCAGCTCATCTAGCGGGATCACCGGGGAGCTGTTTTTT
>TRBJ2-2|NA|TRBD2|TRBV3-1/TRBV3-2
CASSLGLVNTGELFF
TGTGCCAGCAGCCTGGGACTAGTGAACACCGGGGAGCTGTTTTTT
>TRBJ1-2|NA|TRBD1|TRBV27
CASSLRTGDGYTF
TGTGCCAGCAGTTTACGGACAGGGGATGGCTACACCTTC
>TRBJ1-3|NA|NA|TRBV3-1/TRBV3-2
CASSQTFGNTIYF
TGTGCCAGCAGCCAAACTTTTGGAAACACCATATATTTT
>TRBJ2-2|NA|NA|TRBV3-1/TRBV3-2
CASSQDSVAFTGELFF
TGTGCCAGCAGCCAAGATAGCGTTGCTTTCACCGGGGAGCTGTTTTTT
>TRBJ1-2|NA|NA|TRBV7-2
CASSSLDVRRGYTF
TGTGCCAGCAGCTCCCTGGACGTGAGGAGGGGCTACACCTTC
>TRBJ2-7|NA|NA|TRBV18
CASSLEFYEQYF
TGTGCCAGCTCACTAGAATTCTACGAGCAGTACTTC
>TRBJ2-4|NA|NA|TRBV30
CAWSVSGRARGNSIQYF
TGTGCCTGGAGTGTCAGTGGGAGGGCCAGGGGTAACAGCATTCAGTACTTC
>TRBJ2-1|NA|NA|TRBV15
CATSMGGGAYNEQFF
TGTGCCACCAGCATGGGAGGAGGGGCCTACAATGAGCAGTTCTTC
>TRBJ2-1|NA|NA|TRBV5-4
CASSLRTADNEQFF
TGTGCCAGCAGCTTGAGGACAGCGGACAATGAGCAGTTCTTC
>TRBJ2-7|NA|NA|TRBV11-3
CASSFTGSEQYF
TGTGCCAGCAGCTTCACAGGGTCCGAGCAGTACTTC
>TRBJ2-7|NA|TRBD1|TRBV7-9
CASSFPDRGHEQYF
TGTGCCAGCAGCTTCCCCGACAGGGGCCACGAGCAGTACTTC
>TRBJ2-3|NA|TRBD2|TRBV27
CASSNLAGISTDTQYF
TGTGCCAGCAGTAACCTAGCGGGGATTAGCACAGATACGCAGTATTTT